The source of this TCR beta chain is a study of blood T cell repertoires in COVID-19. Study information: From the United States, Italy and Spain came samples of acute and convalescent COVID-19.

How the authors handled the data: From reference gene primer amplification, estimates of nucleated cell counts were derived. Repertoires were generated with immunoSEQ multiplex PCR, while TCRdb's copy carries only in-frame clones and drops some. That table supplies the V and J calls and clone size; D and trimming were determined from the DNA. The sample lists 210,000 or so clones, 65% to 85% seen once, with 2.5% to 3.5% in the top ten. After removal of 5 bases from V and 4 bases from J, the junction contained 5 bases not matched to a gene. The CDR3 totals 15 residues. Germline V gene lookup returns CDR1 MDHEN and CDR2 SYDVKM.

Sequenced: peripheral blood. The receptor comes from a man aged 45 to 65 with active or convalescent COVID-19. The chain combines TRBV28 with TRBJ2-5; TRBD1 matches at 12 bases. CDR3: CASSPWDRGRETQYF. The DNA of the CDR3 is TGTGCCAGCAGTCCTTGGGACAGGGGGCGAGAGACCCAGTACTTC.